This is a list of T cell receptor beta chains from one sample in a study of CD8 T cells in ankylosing spondylitis. Each CDR3 protein gets one entry after TCRdb re-called the 5' RACE reads with MiXCR. The data contain roughly 180,000 distinct CDR3 sequences, 13% of them singletons. The specimen sequenced was blood, either unsorted or a sorted T cell fraction (not recorded which). Every receptor here comes from a male donor with ankylosing spondylitis or in good health (not recorded which). The CDR3 runs from the conserved cysteine through the conserved F or W. A D gene is named only where the DNA matches it firmly. Clone size is given for some rows only: seen once, a few or many times, or a class if the clone is expanded.

j_gene | v_gene | len | d_gene | abundance | CDR3aa | CDR3nt
TRBJ2-1 | TRBV6-5 | 14 | NA | NA | CASSYGLEGNEQFF | TGTGCCAGCAGTTACGGATTAGAAGGCAATGAGCAGTTCTTC
TRBJ2-3 | TRBV7-9 | 15 | NA | few | CASSYRGLGLDTQYF | TGTGCCAGCAGCTACCGGGGTCTTGGGCTGGATACGCAGTATTTT
TRBJ2-1 | TRBV30 | 11 | NA | NA | CAWSQGNEQFF | TGTGCCTGGAGTCAGGGAAATGAGCAGTTCTTC
TRBJ2-1 | TRBV4-1 | 16 | TRBD2 | NA | CASSQGVAGVGDEQFF | TGCGCCAGCAGCCAAGGGGTAGCGGGAGTGGGCGATGAGCAGTTCTTC
TRBJ2-7 | TRBV12-3/TRBV12-4 | 14 | NA | NA | CASMGPGGSDEQYF | TGTGCCAGCATGGGGCCAGGGGGGTCCGACGAGCAGTACTTC
TRBJ1-1 | TRBV20-1 | 15 | NA | many | CSARDVGQLNTEAFF | TGCAGTGCTAGAGACGTTGGACAGCTGAACACTGAAGCTTTCTTT
TRBJ2-1 | TRBV9 | 16 | TRBD2 | NA | CASSVAASGGSLEQFF | TGTGCCAGCAGCGTAGCGGCTAGCGGGGGGTCACTTGAGCAGTTCTTC
TRBJ2-2 | TRBV9 | 18 | TRBD2 | many | CASSPFFQREGDTGELFF | TGTGCCAGCAGCCCCTTCTTCCAGCGGGAGGGCGACACCGGGGAGCTGTTTTTT
TRBJ1-2 | TRBV29-1 | 14 | NA | NA | CSVEMGQSNYGYTF | TGCAGCGTTGAGATGGGCCAATCTAACTATGGCTACACCTTC
TRBJ2-1 | TRBV2 | 15 | TRBD2 | NA | CASSHSGGNYNEQFF | TGTGCCAGCAGCCACAGCGGGGGTAACTACAATGAGCAGTTCTTC
TRBJ1-3 | TRBV2 | 15 | NA | NA | CASSEGRAPGPTIYF | TGTGCCAGCAGTGAAGGGCGGGCTCCGGGGCCCACCATATATTTT
TRBJ1-2 | TRBV27 | 13 | NA | NA | CASSFSRGYGYTF | TGTGCCAGCAGTTTCTCGAGGGGCTATGGCTACACCTTC
TRBJ2-2 | TRBV11-2 | 14 | NA | few | CASSLTMGTGELFF | TGTGCCAGCAGCTTAACGATGGGGACCGGGGAGCTGTTTTTT
TRBJ2-2 | TRBV10-3 | 17 | NA | NA | CAIQNHMGVVDTGELFF | TGTGCCATCCAAAACCATATGGGAGTCGTGGACACCGGGGAGCTGTTTTTT
TRBJ1-1 | TRBV5-1 | 15 | TRBD1 | many | CASRQGGIMNTEAFF | TGCGCCAGCCGACAGGGGGGTATTATGAACACTGAAGCTTTCTTT
TRBJ2-2 | TRBV3-1 | 18 | TRBD2 | few | CASSQVVITGGGTGELFF | TGTGCCAGCAGCCAAGTTGTTATTACGGGGGGTGGCACCGGGGAGCTGTTTTTT
TRBJ2-1 | TRBV9 | 16 | TRBD2 | many | CASSVFERGAYNEQFF | TGTGCCAGCAGCGTATTCGAGCGGGGGGCCTACAATGAGCAGTTCTTC
TRBJ2-7 | TRBV12-3/TRBV12-4 | 13 | NA | few | CASMGGQPYEQYF | TGTGCCAGCATGGGTGGGCAGCCCTACGAGCAGTACTTC
TRBJ2-7 | TRBV27 | 14 | NA | few | CASSLTTSTYEQYF | TGTGCCAGCAGTCTAACGACTTCCACCTACGAGCAGTACTTC
TRBJ1-1 | TRBV12-3/TRBV12-4 | 14 | TRBD1 | many | CASSWDSPDTEAFF | TGTGCCAGCAGTTGGGACAGTCCGGACACTGAAGCTTTCTTT
TRBJ2-3 | TRBV11-1 | 18 | NA | NA | CASSPKEGQKYSTDTQYF | TGTGCCAGCAGCCCCAAGGAGGGACAGAAATATAGCACAGATACGCAGTATTTT
TRBJ1-5 | TRBV4-1 | 15 | NA | NA | CASSQADTSNQPQHF | TGCGCCAGCAGCCAAGCTGACACTAGCAATCAGCCCCAGCATTTT
TRBJ1-6 | TRBV6-2/TRBV6-3 | 14 | NA | NA | CASSYSAGNSPLHF | TGTGCCAGCAGTTATTCGGCCGGGAATTCACCCCTCCACTTT
TRBJ2-5 | TRBV7-9 | 15 | NA | NA | CASSLAFGSLETQYF | TGTGCCAGCAGCTTAGCGTTTGGCAGTTTAGAGACCCAGTACTTC
TRBJ2-3 | TRBV20-1 | 14 | TRBD2 | few | CSAKTSAYTDTQYF | TGCAGTGCTAAGACTAGCGCGTACACAGATACGCAGTATTTT
TRBJ2-3 | TRBV11-1 | 18 | TRBD2 | few | CASSPTPTSGGATDTQYF | TGTGCCAGCAGCCCCACCCCCACTAGCGGGGGGGCCACAGATACGCAGTATTTT
TRBJ2-1 | TRBV7-2 | 14 | TRBD2 | few | CASSWVGGENEQFF | TGTGCCAGCAGCTGGGTGGGGGGGGAAAATGAGCAGTTCTTC
TRBJ2-5 | TRBV4-1 | 17 | TRBD2 | few | CASSPRSQASGPETQYF | TGCGCCAGCAGCCCAAGATCCCAGGCTAGCGGACCGGAGACCCAGTACTTC
TRBJ1-5 | TRBV7-8 | 16 | TRBD1 | few | CASSPRQGADNQPQHF | TGTGCCAGCAGCCCGCGTCAGGGGGCGGACAATCAGCCCCAGCATTTT
TRBJ2-7 | TRBV27 | 14 | NA | NA | CASSLSPSGYEQYF | TGTGCCAGCAGTTTGAGCCCTAGTGGGTACGAGCAGTACTTC
TRBJ1-1 | TRBV27 | 14 | NA | NA | CASNAPSANTEASF | TGTGCCAGCAACGCACCCAGTGCGAACACTGAAGCTTCCTTT
TRBJ2-1 | TRBV12-3/TRBV12-4 | 17 | TRBD1 | NA | CASSVRTGGDPRNEQFF | TGTGCCAGCAGTGTGAGGACAGGGGGAGACCCTAGGAATGAGCAGTTCTTC
TRBJ2-7 | TRBV2 | 14 | TRBD2 | few | CASRASGGINEQYF | TGTGCCAGCAGGGCCTCGGGGGGGATTAACGAGCAGTACTTC
TRBJ2-3 | TRBV4-2 | 17 | TRBD2 | many | CASSQASSGGGTDTQYF | TGTGCCAGCAGCCAAGCCTCCAGCGGGGGGGGCACAGATACGCAGTATTTT
TRBJ2-7 | TRBV19 | 16 | NA | few | CASSMSWQGNYYEQYF | TGTGCCAGTAGTATGAGTTGGCAGGGTAATTACTACGAGCAGTACTTC
TRBJ2-7 | TRBV7-2 | 16 | TRBD1 | NA | CASSSRDRGLSYEQYF | TGTGCCAGCAGCTCCCGGGACAGGGGGCTTTCCTACGAGCAGTACTTC
TRBJ2-1 | TRBV12-3/TRBV12-4 | 17 | NA | NA | CASSPLSRLPTYNEQFF | TGTGCCAGCAGTCCTCTTTCGAGACTCCCCACTTACAATGAGCAGTTCTTC
TRBJ2-3 | TRBV25-1 | 18 | NA | few | CASGPPTGTSSPTDTQYF | TGTGCCAGCGGCCCCCCGACCGGAACCTCTAGTCCCACAGATACGCAGTATTTT
TRBJ2-7 | TRBV11-2 | 13 | NA | NA | CASGRGLLGEQYF | TGTGCCAGCGGGCGGGGCCTCCTGGGGGAGCAGTACTTC
TRBJ2-5 | TRBV14 | 15 | NA | NA | CASSQARGPRETQYF | TGTGCCAGCAGCCAAGCCAGGGGCCCCCGGGAGACCCAGTACTTC
TRBJ2-7 | TRBV3-1 | 15 | NA | NA | CASSSAKGMSYEQYF | TGTGCCAGCAGCTCGGCGAAGGGGATGAGCTACGAGCAGTACTTC
TRBJ2-5 | TRBV27 | 15 | NA | few | CASSLSKGGLETQYF | TGTGCCAGCAGTTTATCGAAGGGGGGTCTAGAGACCCAGTACTTC
TRBJ2-7 | TRBV20-1 | 15 | NA | NA | CSARDFKRSSYEQYF | TGCAGTGCTAGAGATTTCAAGCGGTCCTCCTACGAGCAGTACTTC
TRBJ2-1 | TRBV20-1 | 15 | NA | NA | CSAPTGAAGYNEQFF | TGCAGTGCTCCCACAGGGGCCGCGGGGTACAATGAGCAGTTCTTC
TRBJ2-2 | TRBV12-3/TRBV12-4 | 11 | NA | many | CASSSLGELFF | TGTGCCAGCAGTTCCCTTGGAGAGCTGTTTTTT
TRBJ2-1 | TRBV10-3 | 12 | TRBD2 | NA | CAIRTSWEEQFF | TGTGCCATTAGGACTAGCTGGGAGGAGCAGTTCTTC
TRBJ2-5 | TRBV20-1 | 14 | NA | few | CSAADRWDGETQYF | TGCAGTGCTGCAGACAGGTGGGATGGAGAGACCCAGTACTTC
TRBJ1-2 | TRBV12-3/TRBV12-4 | 15 | NA | NA | CASSGRSPTKYGYTF | TGTGCCAGCAGTGGAAGGAGCCCCACCAAGTATGGCTACACCTTC
TRBJ1-1 | TRBV25-1 | 15 | NA | few | CASSEYEGRVGEAFF | TGTGCCAGCAGTGAATATGAAGGGCGGGTCGGTGAAGCTTTCTTT
TRBJ2-5 | TRBV7-8 | 14 | NA | NA | CASTADGTQETQYF | TGTGCCAGCACCGCGGACGGGACCCAAGAGACCCAGTACTTC
TRBJ1-2 | TRBV15 | 14 | NA | many | CATSRDFGLEGYTF | TGTGCCACCAGCAGAGATTTCGGCTTGGAAGGCTACACCTTC
TRBJ2-1 | TRBV4-1 | 17 | NA | many | CASSQEPWRASDNEQFF | TGCGCCAGCAGCCAAGAGCCTTGGCGGGCTAGTGACAATGAGCAGTTCTTC